The source of this T cell receptor (beta chain) is a study of beta chain features in type 1 diabetes. Study results and caveats: Researchers report that Type 1 diabetes patients had moderately but significantly shorter TCRB CDR3s across all four CD4+ subsets.

Every isolated RNA sample was fully reverse transcribed, so sequencing captured expressed TCRB transcripts. TCRdb's copy holds only in-frame clones and misses some; the assay was immunoSEQ multiplex PCR. The profile shows roughly 300,000 clones, approximately 10% of them singletons. V was trimmed by 1 base and J by 8 bases, leaving 6 bases between them. The CDR3 sequence is 12 residues long. Germline CDR1 and CDR2: SGDLS and YYNGEE. This clone was seen more than once but under ten times. Its antigen is still unknown. V usage is TRBV9 and J usage is TRBJ2-2; the D is unclear. The sequenced sample consisted of central memory CD4+ T cells from blood. This clonotype originated in a man aged 30 to 45 with type 1 diabetes. The CDR3: CASSVLRGELFF. The CDR3 region has the DNA TGTGCCAGCAGCGTATTGAGGGGGGAGCTGTTTTTT.